These 30 T cell receptor beta chains originate from one sample sequenced in a study of preoperative IRX-2 immunotherapy in early breast cancer. Treatment denoted: preoperative locoregional IRX-2 cytokine immunotherapy. The repertoire was sequenced with immunoSEQ multiplex PCR; TCRdb's copy has only in-frame clones and lacks some. The table includes under 4,500 clones, around 70% detected once. The sample here was tumor tissue, taken after IRX-2 immunotherapy. These receptors originate from a human donor with breast cancer.

This clone was counted between two and nine times. This chain links TRBV14 with TRBJ2-7, with D hard to call. Germline loops: CDR1 SGHDN, CDR2 FVKESK. Trimming stripped 0 bases from V and 3 bases from J, with 6 bases between. The CDR3 has 13 residues. The CDR3 loop reads CASSQDYSYEQYV. CDR3 DNA: TGTGCCAGCAGCCAAGATTACAGCTACGAGCAGTACGTC.

The V gene is TRBV12-2, the J gene TRBJ2-3; the table gives TRBD1 as D, unverified against the DNA. TRBV12-2 is reported as a pseudogene. This CDR3 contains 14 residues. Here the CDR3 DNA reads TGTGCCACCGGAAGGGACAGGGGCACAGATACGCAGTATTTT. Its translation: CATGRDRGTDTQYF.

This clone has only a few counts. The chain couples TRBV28 to TRBJ1-1; 7 bases fit TRBD1. Germline loops: CDR1 MDHEN, CDR2 SYDVKM. The length of the CDR3 is 15 residues. The ends lost 5 bases at V and 0 bases at J; junction bases unmatched: 6. The CDR3 sequence: CASSLSQGVNTEAFF. The CDR3 DNA reads as TGTGCCAGCAGTCTAAGCCAGGGGGTGAACACTGAAGCTTTCTTT.

This chain connects TRBV2 to TRBJ2-3, with TRBD1 as a possible D gene (7 bases). V lost 8 bases and J 4 bases, leaving 13 bases between the germline ends. This CDR3 is 13 amino acids long. CDR1 and CDR2 from the germline V gene are SNHLY and FYNNEI. CDR3 DNA: TGTGCCAGCGGTCAGGGGGAGGCAGATACGCAGTATTTT. It is translated as CASGQGEADTQYF.

As DNA, the CDR3 is TGTGCCAGTAGTCCTAGATCCTCCCCAGATACGCAGTATTTT. The encoded protein is CASSPRSSPDTQYF. This sequence joins TRBV19 and TRBJ2-3, with D uncertain. The length of the CDR3 is 14 residues. Trimming removed 5 bases from V and 4 bases from J, with 13 bases in between. Germline assignment: CDR1 LNHDA and CDR2 SQIVND (reference sequence).

This clone was detected only a few times. V gene TRBV11-3 combines with J gene TRBJ2-1; 10 bases are shared with TRBD2. CDR1 is SGHNT and CDR2 is YENEEA in the germline V gene. V gave up 5 bases and J gave up 1 base; unmatched junction bases: 2. CDR3 length: 15 residues. CDR3: CASSQTSGSYNEQFF. The CDR3 nucleotides are TGTGCCAGCAGCCAGACTAGCGGGTCCTACAATGAGCAGTTCTTC.

J is TRBJ1-3 and V is TRBV28; the D is unclear. Germline CDR1 and CDR2: MDHEN and SYDVKM. V lost 3 bases, J lost 4 bases, and 16 bases lay in between. The CDR3 spans 16 residues. The CDR3: CASSFIGVVKGNTIYF. CDR3 coding DNA: TGTGCCAGCAGTTTCATCGGGGTCGTAAAGGGAAACACCATATATTTT. The full variable domain, its missing parts supplied by reference TRBV28 and TRBJ1-3, is DVKVTQSSRYLVKRTGEKVFLECVQDMDHENMFWYRQDPGLGLRLIYFSYDVKMKEKGDIPEGYSVSREKKERFSLILESASTNQTSMYLCASSFIGVVKGNTIYFGEGSWLTVV.

J is TRBJ1-1 and V is TRBV14; no clear D. CDR3 length equals 13 residues. Germline CDR1 SGHDN, CDR2 FVKESK. Trimming pared 2 bases from V and 3 bases from J, leaving 7 bases between. The DNA for the CDR3 is TGTGCCAGCAGCCAATTCCGGGACACTGAAGCTTTCTTT. This encodes CASSQFRDTEAFF.

This sequence joins TRBV18 and TRBJ1-1, with a tentative D call TRBD1 (5 bases). This CDR3 has 14 amino acids. CDR1 and CDR2 (germline): KGHSH, LQKENI. Deletions cut 2 bases from V and 7 bases from J, with 14 bases between. For the CDR3, the DNA is TGTGCCAGCTCACCAGGTGCGGGACGGAGTGAAGCTTTCTTT. Its translation is CASSPGAGRSEAFF.

This clone has a handful of counts. The rearrangement joins TRBV6-8 to TRBJ2-1; D is undetermined. The CDR3 runs to 15 residues. V lost 4 bases, J lost 5 bases, and 15 bases lay in between. The germline CDR1 and CDR2 sequences are MNHGY and SAAAGT. CDR3 nucleotide sequence: TGTGCCAGCAGTTCAAATGAAAGACCAGACAATGAGCAGTTCTTC. Protein product: CASSSNERPDNEQFF.

The chain recombines TRBV5-1 with TRBJ1-1; 8 bases fit TRBD1. The CDR3 is 15 residues long. V was pared by 4 bases and J by 3 bases, with 8 bases of the junction left unmatched. The germline CDR1 and CDR2 sequences are SGHRS and YFSETQ. For the CDR3, the DNA is TGCGCCAGCAGCCCCGGACAGGGCCCGTACACTGAAGCTTTCTTT. It codes for CASSPGQGPYTEAFF.

The V call is TRBV29-1, the J call TRBJ2-4; the D gene is possibly TRBD1 (6 bases). CDR3 length: 14 amino acids. With 6 bases removed from V and 0 bases from J, the gap between germline ends came to 12 bases. Looked up from germline, CDR1 is SQVTM and CDR2 is ANQGSEA. In DNA form, the CDR3 reads TGCAGCGTCCTGACAGGCCTAGCCAAAAACATTCAGTACTTC. This encodes CSVLTGLAKNIQYF. The entire variable domain, with the rest obtained from reference TRBV29-1 and TRBJ2-4, is as follows: SAVISQKPSRDICQRGTSLTIQCQVDSQVTMMFWYRQQPGQSLTLIATANQGSEATYESGFVIDKFPISRPNLTFSTLTVSNMSPEDSSIYLCSVLTGLAKNIQYFGAGTRLSVL.

J is TRBJ1-2 and V is TRBV11-3, with 11 bases lining up with TRBD1. Germline assignment: CDR1 SGHNT and CDR2 YENEEA. The J segment lost 7 bases and the V segment lost 4 bases, leaving 5 bases of the junction unmatched. The CDR3 length is 14 residues. CDR3: CASSYGQGARGYTF. Written as DNA, the CDR3 is TGTGCCAGCAGCTACGGACAGGGGGCGCGTGGCTACACCTTC.

This chain's CDR3 is CASSQEWRNSPLHF. In nucleotides, the CDR3 is TGTGCCAGCAGCCAAGAATGGCGTAATTCACCCCTCCACTTT. The chain recombines TRBV14 with TRBJ1-6; D is uncertain. The V and J ends lost 0 bases and 6 bases respectively, with 6 bases between them. The germline CDR1 and CDR2 sequences are SGHDN and FVKESK. The CDR3 length is 14 residues.

The chain recombines TRBV6-8 with TRBJ2-3; 10 bases map to TRBD1. CDR3 size: 15 residues. V lost 2 bases to trimming and J lost 3 bases; unmatched junction nucleotides: 2. In germline, CDR1 is MNHGY, CDR2 SAAAGT. CDR3 sequence reads: CASSYGGQGTDTQYF. The DNA of the CDR3 is TGTGCCAGCAGTTACGGGGGACAGGGGACAGATACGCAGTATTTT.

The chain combines TRBV19 with TRBJ1-1; the D is unclear. There are 12 residues in the CDR3. With 5 bases removed from V and 4 bases from J, the gap between germline ends came to 8 bases. CDR1 is LNHDA, CDR2 SQIVND, per germline (reference sequence). CDR3 coding DNA: TGTGCCAGTAGTCCGACCCTCACTGAAGCTTTCTTT. It specifies CASSPTLTEAFF.

The CDR3 DNA follows: TGTGCCATCAGTGAGCGGGGGGGCCGGGATACGCAGTATTTT. The encoded protein is CAISERGGRDTQYF. The chain is built from TRBV10-3 and TRBJ2-3, with 8 bases identical to TRBD2. The CDR3 is 14 residues long. Germline V gives CDR1 ENHRY, CDR2 SYGVKD. The V and J ends lost 2 bases and 6 bases, in that order; junction bases with no gene match: 4.

This rearrangement joins TRBV11-3 to TRBJ2-1; D is possibly TRBD2 (6 bases). Germline V lookup: CDR1 SGHNT, CDR2 YENEEA. With 4 bases removed from V and 9 bases from J, the gap between germline ends came to 16 bases. The CDR3 has 14 amino acids. The CDR3, as DNA: TGTGCCAGCAGCTCGGGACTCCCCGGGGGTGAGCAGTTCTTC. Its translation is CASSSGLPGGEQFF.

The CDR3 spells CASSYSRWVRDSYSGANVLTF. The CDR3 DNA reads TGTGCCAGCAGTTACTCGAGATGGGTCCGGGACAGCTACTCTGGGGCCAACGTCCTGACTTTC. The V and J genes are TRBV6-8 and TRBJ2-6, with 7 nucleotides matching TRBD1. Germline CDR1 is MNHGY and CDR2 is SAAAGT. The CDR3 contains 21 residues. V shed 0 bases and J 0 bases; nucleotides not matched to a gene: 14.

CDR3 in amino acids: CSVATGGAVAKNIQYF. CDR3 DNA: TGCAGCGTCGCTACAGGGGGCGCGGTGGCCAAAAACATTCAGTACTTC. The chain is built from TRBV29-1 and TRBJ2-4; 9 bases match TRBD1. The germline gives CDR1 SQVTM, CDR2 ANQGSEA. This CDR3 region has 16 residues. V shed 6 bases and J 1 base; nucleotides not matched to a gene: 10.

This clone was seen only a few times. The rearrangement joins TRBV11-3 to TRBJ2-3; no clear D. The germline V gene has CDR1 SGHNT and CDR2 YENEEA. The CDR3 spans 15 residues. V was pared by 8 bases and J by 0 bases, with 15 bases between. For the CDR3, the DNA is TGTGCCAGCCTACTGGGTAGCACTAGCACAGATACGCAGTATTTT. Protein: CASLLGSTSTDTQYF.

This chain connects TRBV28 to TRBJ2-7; no clear D. The CDR3 consists of 12 residues. Between the trimmed V and J ends, which lost 5 bases and 6 bases, there was a span of 11 bases. Germline CDR1 reads MDHEN; CDR2 reads SYDVKM. The DNA for the CDR3 is TGTGCCAGCAGTACAGATGCCAGCGAGCAGTACGTC. This gives the protein CASSTDASEQYV.

This clone has only one observation. The CDR3 reads CASGTGQGSVYTF. The DNA of the CDR3 is TGTGCCAGCGGGACCGGACAGGGGAGTGTCTACACCTTC. The chain is built from TRBV6-8 and TRBJ1-2, with 9 positions matching TRBD1. The CDR3 is 13 residues long. Germline CDR1 is MNHGY and CDR2 is SAAAGT. Trimming cost V 8 bases and J 10 bases; bases outside gene matches: 11.

This rearrangement joins TRBV5-1 to TRBJ1-1; D unclear. The V end lost 6 bases, the J end lost 1 base, and 16 bases lay between the germline ends. The germline V gene has CDR1 SGHRS and CDR2 YFSETQ. This CDR3 comprises 15 residues. The CDR3 protein is CASKPGLYGNTEAFF. CDR3 DNA: TGCGCCAGCAAGCCAGGCCTTTATGGGAACACTGAAGCTTTCTTT.

The chain has TRBV11-3 and TRBJ1-5; TRBD1 matches at 7 bases. Germline V gene data show CDR1 as SGHNT and CDR2 as YENEEA. With V trimmed by 5 bases and J by 0 bases, 1 base remained unmatched. The CDR3 is 14 residues long. DNA for the CDR3: TGTGCCAGCAGCCACAGGGGTAGCAATCAGCCCCAGCATTTT. Translated: CASSHRGSNQPQHF.

V usage is TRBV16 and J usage is TRBJ1-1, with unresolved D. From germline, CDR1 is KGHSY and CDR2 FQNENV. V was clipped by 4 bases and J by 1 base, with 13 bases between them. The CDR3 consists of 15 residues. The CDR3 is CASSPSSRTNTEAFF. The CDR3 DNA sequence: TGTGCCAGCAGCCCCTCTTCCAGAACGAACACTGAAGCTTTCTTT.

The sequenced CDR3 bases are TGTGCCATCAGTGAGTCGATCCAGGCGACGAACTACAATGAGCAGTTC. As protein: CAISESIQATNYNEQF. The full CDR3 sequence reads CAISESIQATNYNEQFF. The V and J genes are TRBV10-3 and TRBJ2-1; no firm D call. Coverage ceases 1 residue before the CDR3 finishes, and the germline J gene fills in the end. The germline V gene has CDR1 ENHRY and CDR2 SYGVKD. The CDR3 is made up of 17 amino acids. Trimming took off 0 bases at V and 3 bases at J, with 15 bases between the two ends.

The chain combines TRBV19 with TRBJ2-4; D remains ambiguous. Trimming pared 3 bases from V and 0 bases from J, leaving 6 bases between. The V gene's germline CDR1 is LNHDA and CDR2 SQIVND (reference sequence). CDR3 size: 14 residues. CDR3 amino acids: CASSIASAKNIQYF. The CDR3, as DNA: TGTGCCAGTAGTATCGCGTCAGCCAAAAACATTCAGTACTTC.

This rearrangement joins TRBV11-3 to TRBJ1-1; 9 bases map to TRBD1. V shed 5 bases, J shed 1 base, and the junction held 11 bases outside the gene matches. The CDR3 is made up of 17 amino acids. CDR1 is SGHNT, CDR2 YENEEA, per germline. The CDR3 DNA reads TGTGCCAGCAGCCTCTTCCGGGACAGGGCCCAGAACACTGAAGCTTTCTTT. Its translation is CASSLFRDRAQNTEAFF.

J is TRBJ1-2 and V is TRBV28; D may be TRBD1 (6 bases). Germline values: CDR1 MDHEN, CDR2 SYDVKM. The CDR3 loop spans 12 amino acids. With 5 bases removed from V and 4 bases from J, the gap between germline ends came to 8 bases. For the CDR3, the DNA is TGTGCCAGCAGTGGACAGCTCTATGGCTACACCTTC. Its translation: CASSGQLYGYTF.